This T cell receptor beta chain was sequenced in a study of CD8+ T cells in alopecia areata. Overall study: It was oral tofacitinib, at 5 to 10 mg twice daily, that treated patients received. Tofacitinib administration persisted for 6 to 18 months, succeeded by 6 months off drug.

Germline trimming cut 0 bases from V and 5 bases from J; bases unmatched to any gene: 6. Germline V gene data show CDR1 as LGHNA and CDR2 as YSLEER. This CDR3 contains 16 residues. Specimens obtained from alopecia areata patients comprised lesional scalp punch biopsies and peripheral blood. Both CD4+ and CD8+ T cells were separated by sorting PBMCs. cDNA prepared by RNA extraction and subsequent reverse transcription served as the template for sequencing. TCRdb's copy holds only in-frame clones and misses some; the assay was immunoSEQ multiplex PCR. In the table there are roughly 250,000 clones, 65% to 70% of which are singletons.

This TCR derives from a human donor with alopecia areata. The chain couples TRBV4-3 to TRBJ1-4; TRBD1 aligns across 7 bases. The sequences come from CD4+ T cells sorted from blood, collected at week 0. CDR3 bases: TGCGCCAGCAGCCAAGAACCGGGACAGTGGAATGAAAAACTGTTTTTT. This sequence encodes CASSQEPGQWNEKLFF.